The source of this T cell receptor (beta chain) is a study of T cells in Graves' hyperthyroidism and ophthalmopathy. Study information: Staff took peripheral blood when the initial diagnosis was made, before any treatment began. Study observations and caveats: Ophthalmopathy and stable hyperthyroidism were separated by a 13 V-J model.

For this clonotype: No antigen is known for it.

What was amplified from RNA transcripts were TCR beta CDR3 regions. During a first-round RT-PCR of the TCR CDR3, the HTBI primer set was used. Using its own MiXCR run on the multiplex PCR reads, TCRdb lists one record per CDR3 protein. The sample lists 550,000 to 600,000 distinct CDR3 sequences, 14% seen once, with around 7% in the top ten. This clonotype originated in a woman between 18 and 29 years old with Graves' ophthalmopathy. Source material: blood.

The CDR3: CAWRTSGKETQYF. The DNA of the CDR3 is TGTGCCTGGAGGACTAGCGGAAAAGAGACCCAGTACTTC. V gene TRBV30 combines with J gene TRBJ2-5; 9 nucleotides agree with TRBD2. The ends lost 3 bases at V and 3 bases at J; junction bases unmatched: 2. The CDR3 consists of 13 residues. Germline V gives CDR1 GTSNPN, CDR2 SVGIG (reference sequence).